Shown below are 8 T cell receptor beta chains from a single sample sequenced in a study of technical replicates of blood from a few donors. Produced via immunoSEQ multiplex PCR; TCRdb's table is partial and in-frame only. The sample holds tens of thousands of clones, roughly 96% seen once. Sequenced input: T cells isolated from PBMCs. All receptors come from a human donor in good health.

CDR3 protein: CASSLAGESHEQYF. The CDR3 DNA is TGTGCCAGCAGTTTAGCGGGAGAAAGCCACGAGCAGTACTTC. The V and J genes are TRBV25-1 and TRBJ2-7; the match to TRBD2 covers 9 bases. V shed 5 bases, J shed 5 bases, and the junction held 7 bases outside the gene matches. The CDR3 has 14 amino acids. The germline V gene encodes CDR1 MGHDK and CDR2 SYGVNS.

The chain couples TRBV5-1 to TRBJ2-5; 9 bases map to TRBD1. Unmatched junction bases numbered 3, after V lost 4 bases and J lost 2 bases. The length of the CDR3 is 14 residues. Looked up from germline, CDR1 is SGHRS and CDR2 is YFSETQ. The DNA of the CDR3 is TGCGCCAGCAGCCGTGGGACAGGGCAAGAGACCCAGTACTTC. Protein sequence: CASSRGTGQETQYF.

The gene calls are TRBV6-6 and TRBJ1-2; 7 positions agree with TRBD1. Germline trimming cut 6 bases from V and 5 bases from J; bases unmatched to any gene: 9. The germline V gene encodes CDR1 MNHNY and CDR2 SVGAGI (reference sequence). The CDR3 covers 14 residues. This chain's CDR3 is CASSSSQQGYGYTF. The CDR3 DNA reads as TGTGCCAGCAGCTCAAGTCAACAGGGGTATGGCTACACCTTC.

The V call is TRBV7-8, the J call TRBJ1-1; maybe TRBD1 (5 bases). The CDR3 has 17 residues. CDR1 SGHVS and CDR2 FQNEAQ come from the germline V gene. Trimming left V 7 bases short and J 1 base short, with 22 bases between. Written as DNA, the CDR3 is TGTGCCAGCACCGAAAGAGTGGCAACCAGGGAGAACACTGAAGCTTTCTTT. Translated, it gives CASTERVATRENTEAFF.

The CDR3 nucleotides read TGTGCCAGCAGCTTATTGGGACTAGCGGTAACCCAAGAGACCCAGTACTTC. Residues: CASSLLGLAVTQETQYF. The chain is built from TRBV5-6 and TRBJ2-5; 11 bases are shared with TRBD2. Germline-derived CDR1 and CDR2 are SGHDT and YYEEEE. This CDR3 has 17 residues. The J segment lost 1 base and the V segment lost 2 bases, leaving 7 bases of the junction unmatched. Complete variable domain (other parts from reference TRBV5-6 and TRBJ2-5): DAGVTQSPTHLIKTRGQQVTLRCSPKSGHDTVSWYQQALGQGPQFIFQYYEEEERQRGNFPDRFSGHQFPNYSSELNVNALLLGDSALYLCASSLLGLAVTQETQYFGPGTRLLVL.

The V call is TRBV25-1, the J call TRBJ2-2; D is possibly TRBD1 (5 bases). The V end was cut by 9 bases, the J end by 6 bases, with 11 bases between. Germline V CDR1 and CDR2: MGHDK, SYGVNS. The CDR3 extends over 12 amino acids. Here the CDR3 reads CASHQQAGELFF. CDR3 coding DNA: TGTGCCAGTCATCAACAGGCCGGGGAGCTGTTTTTT.

This chain connects TRBV21-1 to TRBJ1-1; the D segment call TRBD1 is taken from the table without a DNA check. TRBV21-1 counts as a pseudogene. CDR3 length: 15 residues. Here the CDR3 reads CASSKISGLNTEAFF. The CDR3 region has the DNA TGTGCCAGCAGCAAAATCTCAGGGTTGAACACTGAAGCTTTCTTT.

V is TRBV18 and J is TRBJ2-7; D is possibly TRBD1 (6 bases). The CDR3 totals 16 residues. Germline values: CDR1 KGHSH, CDR2 LQKENI. Between the trimmed V and J ends, which lost 3 bases and 1 base, there was a span of 16 bases. In nucleotides, the CDR3 is TGTGCCAGCTCACCCTCGAGGGGGAGTAGGTCCTACGAGCAGTACTTC. Translation gives CASSPSRGSRSYEQYF.